The rows below give T cell receptor beta chains drawn from one sample of a study of identifying expanded T cells in peripheral blood. TCRdb's copy holds only in-frame clones and misses some; the assay was immunoSEQ multiplex PCR. The repertoire holds about 100,000 clones, with around 89% as singletons. What was sequenced was blood. All receptors derive from a person between 18 and 75 years old in good health. The CDR3 runs from the conserved cysteine through the conserved F or W. Fields, in order: J gene, V gene, D gene, clone size, CDR3 length, CDR3 DNA, CDR3 protein. The D gene is left open where the match is weak. Clone size is stated in some rows and not others, as once, few, many or a class when expanded.

TRBJ1-2,TRBV25-1,.,.,13,TGTGCCAGCAGTGTGACAGGCGACTATGGCTACACCTTC,CASSVTGDYGYTF
TRBJ2-1,TRBV4-1,.,.,14,TGCGCCAGCAGCCAAGCTTGGGGGTACAATGAGCAGTTCTTC,CASSQAWGYNEQFF
TRBJ1-1,TRBV6-6,TRBD1,.,13,TGTGCCAGCAGACGGACAGGGAACACTGAAGCTTTCTTT,CASRRTGNTEAFF
TRBJ2-2,TRBV6-1,.,.,15,TGTGCCAGCAGCGTTTCGGCGGGACCCACCGGGGAGCTGTTTTTT,CASSVSAGPTGELFF
TRBJ1-2,TRBV28,.,.,19,TGTGCCAGCAGTTACCTAGGCGAACAGGTTTCGGGACGGATGTATGGCTACACCTTC,CASSYLGEQVSGRMYGYTF
TRBJ2-2,TRBV19,TRBD2,.,13,TGTGCCAGCCTTCGGGGGGGGACCGGGGAGCTGTTTTTT,CASLRGGTGELFF
TRBJ1-5,TRBV19,.,.,13,TGTGCCAGTAGTAAACAGGCTAATCAGCCCCAGCATTTT,CASSKQANQPQHF
TRBJ1-1,TRBV10-3,TRBD1,.,16,TGTGCCATCACTCAATCACAGGGGTCGGGGAACACTGAAGCTTTCTTT,CAITQSQGSGNTEAFF
TRBJ2-1,TRBV4-3,TRBD2,.,17,TGCGCCAGCAGCCCCGCGGCGTCTAGCGGGGCTCACAATGAGCAGTTCTTC,CASSPAASSGAHNEQFF
TRBJ1-2,TRBV4-1,TRBD1,.,14,TGCGCCAGCAGCCCCTGGCAGGGGGTAAACGGCTACACCTTC,CASSPWQGVNGYTF
TRBJ1-5,TRBV7-2,.,.,17,TGTGCCAGCAGCTTAAGTGAGTGGAGGTTGAGCAATCAGCCCCAGCATTTT,CASSLSEWRLSNQPQHF
TRBJ2-2,TRBV9,TRBD2,once,16,TGTGCCAGCAGCGTAGCCGCGGGGGTGAACACCGGGGAGCTGTTTTTT,CASSVAAGVNTGELFF
TRBJ2-7,TRBV10-3,.,.,11,TGTGCCATCAGGATGGACTCCGAGCAGTACTTC,CAIRMDSEQYF
TRBJ2-3,TRBV28,.,.,14,TGTGCCAGCAGTTTACCGGGGGTCACAGATACGCAGTATTTT,CASSLPGVTDTQYF
TRBJ2-2,TRBV4-3,.,.,19,TGCGCCAGCAGCCAAGATTCAAGGGGACCGGAGGATTTCACCGGGGAGCTGTTTTTT,CASSQDSRGPEDFTGELFF
TRBJ2-1,TRBV5-1,.,.,13,TGCGCCAGCAGCTTTACAGGGTTTGATGAGCAGTTCTTC,CASSFTGFDEQFF
TRBJ2-1,TRBV4-1,.,.,15,TGCGCCAGCACCCAAACTTGGGGGGCGTACAATGAGCAGTTCTTC,CASTQTWGAYNEQFF
TRBJ2-7,TRBV27,.,.,12,TGTGCCAGCAGCCTTTATGGGGGCGAGCAGTACTTC,CASSLYGGEQYF